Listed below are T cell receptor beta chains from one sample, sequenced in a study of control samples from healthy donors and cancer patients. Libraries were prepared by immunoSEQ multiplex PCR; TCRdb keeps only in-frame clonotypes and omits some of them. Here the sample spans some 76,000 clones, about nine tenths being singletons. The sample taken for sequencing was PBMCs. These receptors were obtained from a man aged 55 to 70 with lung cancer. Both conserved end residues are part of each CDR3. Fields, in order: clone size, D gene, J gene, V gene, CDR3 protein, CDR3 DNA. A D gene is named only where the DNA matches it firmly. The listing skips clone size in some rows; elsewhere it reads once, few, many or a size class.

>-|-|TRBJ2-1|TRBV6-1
CASSEVTRVIGNEQFF
TGTGCCAGCAGTGAAGTTACGCGGGTAATCGGCAATGAGCAGTTCTTC
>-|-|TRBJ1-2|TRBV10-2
CASSVNLAYGYTF
TGCGCCAGCAGCGTTAACTTGGCCTATGGCTACACCTTC
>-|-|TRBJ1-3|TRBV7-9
CASSLLSSGNTIYF
TGTGCCAGCAGCCTACTGAGCTCTGGAAACACCATATATTTT
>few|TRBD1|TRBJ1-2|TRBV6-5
CASTSGQIYGYTF
TGTGCCAGCACCTCGGGACAGATCTATGGCTACACCTTC
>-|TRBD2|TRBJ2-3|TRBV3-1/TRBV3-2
CASSSGLEILADTQYF
TGTGCCAGCTCATCCGGACTAGAGATTTTGGCAGATACGCAGTATTTT
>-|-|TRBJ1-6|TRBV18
CASSPESENSPLHF
TGTGCCAGCTCACCGGAATCAGAGAATTCACCCCTCCACTTT
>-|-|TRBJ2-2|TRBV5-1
CASSLAVGNTGELFF
TGCGCCAGCAGCTTGGCCGTTGGGAACACCGGGGAGCTGTTTTTT
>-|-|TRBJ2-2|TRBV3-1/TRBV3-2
CASSQSGANTGELFF
TGTGCCAGCAGCCAATCGGGCGCGAACACCGGGGAGCTGTTTTTT
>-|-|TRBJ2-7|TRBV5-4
CASSLYIGSYEQYF
TGTGCCAGCAGCTTGTATATTGGATCCTACGAGCAGTACTTC
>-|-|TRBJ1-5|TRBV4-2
CASSQDPSNQPQHF
TGTGCCAGCAGCCAAGATCCTAGCAATCAGCCCCAGCATTTT
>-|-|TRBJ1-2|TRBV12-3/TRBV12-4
CASSRQNRYGYTF
TGTGCCAGCAGTAGACAGAATAGGTATGGCTACACCTTC
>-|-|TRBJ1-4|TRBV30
CAWSVSRGATNEKLFF
TGTGCCTGGAGTGTAAGTAGGGGAGCAACTAATGAAAAACTGTTTTTT
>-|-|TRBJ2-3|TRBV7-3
CASSLLGSPDTQYF
TGTGCCAGCAGCTTACTTGGGAGCCCAGATACGCAGTATTTT
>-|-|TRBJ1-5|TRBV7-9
CASSLSAGNQPQHF
TGTGCCAGCAGCTTAAGTGCAGGGAATCAGCCCCAGCATTTT
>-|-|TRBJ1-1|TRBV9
CASSVGNLMNTEAFF
TGTGCCAGCAGCGTAGGAAACTTGATGAACACTGAAGCTTTCTTT